This T cell receptor beta chain was retrieved from a study of control samples from healthy donors and cancer patients. Data came from immunoSEQ multiplex PCR; TCRdb stores just in-frame clones and leaves some out. Altogether tens of thousands of clones are present, approximately 89% being singletons, with the ten largest covering 0.75% to 0.95%. The germline V and J ends were trimmed by 2 bases and 8 bases, with 13 bases remaining between them. CDR3 length: 14 residues. The germline V gene has CDR1 MNHNS and CDR2 SASEGT. The chain links TRBV6-1 to TRBJ1-3; D is perhaps TRBD1 (5 bases). Sample: PBMCs. The source of this sequence is a man younger than 40 with colorectal cancer. The CDR3 region is CASSEPGRGDTIYF. CDR3 coding DNA: TGTGCCAGCAGTGAACCTGGTCGGGGGGACACCATATATTTT.